Below are 13 T cell receptor beta chains sequenced from a single sample in a study of T cell clonotyping in hematopoietic cell transplantation. Time point meaning: recipient sample about 28 days before transplant, after cytoreduction. This table comes from immunoSEQ multiplex PCR, and its TCRdb copy is limited to in-frame clones, with some not included. The sample includes approximately 3,100 clones, under 97% of them seen just once. Sequenced material: peripheral blood mononuclear cells, taken before stem cell transplant. Source of these receptors: a woman between 50 and 59 years old with chronic myeloid leukemia. Some clones in this sample may be carry-over from other donors' samples.

The chain carries TRBV7-2 and TRBJ1-3; possibly TRBD1 for D (5 bases). V dropped 1 base and J dropped 8 bases, with 9 bases sitting between them. CDR1 and CDR2 (germline): SGHTA, FQGNSA. The CDR3 has 13 amino acids. The CDR3: CASSLDPGHTIYF. The CDR3 coding sequence is TGTGCCAGCAGCTTAGATCCGGGACACACCATATATTTT.

This chain links TRBV18 with TRBJ1-2; no definite D call. V lost 3 bases and J 4 bases, leaving 12 bases between the germline ends. This CDR3 has 14 amino acids. Germline lookup yields CDR1 KGHSH and CDR2 LQKENI. Here the CDR3 DNA reads TGTGCCAGCTCACCGGCAAGTAAAGGCTATGGCTACACCTTC. Protein sequence: CASSPASKGYGYTF.

V usage is TRBV5-8 and J usage is TRBJ1-1; a weak D match, TRBD1 (5 bases). The germline gives CDR1 SGHTS, CDR2 YDEGEE. Trimming removed 2 bases from V and 1 base from J, with 9 bases in between. This CDR3 is built from 14 residues. The CDR3: CASSLSQGNTEAFF. DNA for the CDR3: TGTGCCAGCAGCTTAAGCCAGGGGAACACTGAAGCTTTCTTT.

J is TRBJ1-5 and V is TRBV5-6; D perhaps matches TRBD1 (5 bases). V was shortened by 4 bases and J by 4 bases, with 9 bases between the two germline ends. This CDR3 contains 13 residues. CDR1 and CDR2 from the germline V gene are SGHDT and YYEEEE. CDR3 coding DNA: TGTGCCAGCAGCCGGGGACGGAATCAGCCCCAGCATTTT. Translation gives CASSRGRNQPQHF.

V gene TRBV6-5 combines with J gene TRBJ2-7; 9 positions agree with TRBD1. Germline-derived CDR1 and CDR2 are MNHEY and SVGAGI. V was pared by 7 bases and J by 5 bases, with 6 bases of the junction left unmatched. The CDR3 consists of 13 residues. CDR3 residues: CASIGTGPNEQYF. The DNA for the CDR3 is TGTGCCAGCATCGGGACAGGGCCAAACGAGCAGTACTTC.

This chain links TRBV7-8 with TRBJ2-3; 11 nucleotides align to TRBD1. The CDR3 has 16 amino acids. J lost 6 bases, V lost 5 bases, and 10 bases had no gene match. The germline gives CDR1 SGHVS, CDR2 FQNEAQ. Here the CDR3 reads CASSRGTGGPVDTQYF. In nucleotides, the CDR3 is TGTGCCAGCAGCCGGGGGACAGGGGGTCCTGTTGATACGCAGTATTTT.

The V call is TRBV2, the J call TRBJ1-5; no firm D call. This CDR3 is 15 amino acids long. From germline, CDR1 is SNHLY and CDR2 FYNNEI. The V and J ends lost 1 base and 3 bases respectively, with 10 bases between them. The CDR3 DNA reads as TGTGCCAGCAGTGAAGGGAGGGCGGCCAATCAGCCCCAGCATTTT. Amino acid sequence: CASSEGRAANQPQHF. Using reference TRBV2 and TRBJ1-5 for the parts outside the CDR3, the full variable domain is EPEVTQTPSHQVTQMGQEVILRCVPISNHLYFYWYRQILGQKVEFLVSFYNNEISEKSEIFDDQFSVERPDGSNFTLKIRSTKLEDSAMYFCASSEGRAANQPQHFGDGTRLSIL.

This rearrangement joins TRBV5-4 to TRBJ1-1; a possible D gene is TRBD1 (5 bases). In germline, CDR1 is SGHNT, CDR2 YYREEE (reference sequence). With 0 bases removed from V and 1 base from J, the gap between germline ends came to 10 bases. CDR3 length: 15 amino acids. The CDR3 sequence: CASSLGLQANTEAFF. The CDR3 DNA sequence: TGTGCCAGCAGCTTGGGTTTACAGGCGAACACTGAAGCTTTCTTT.

The chain combines TRBV5-8 with TRBJ2-7; 8 nucleotides match TRBD1. V was pared by 5 bases and J by 3 bases, with 4 bases of the junction left unmatched. The germline CDR1 and CDR2 sequences are SGHTS and YDEGEE. The CDR3 is 13 residues long. The CDR3 sequence is CASSRTGFYEQYF. The CDR3 DNA sequence: TGTGCCAGCAGTCGGACAGGGTTCTACGAGCAGTACTTC.

V is TRBV6-6 and J is TRBJ1-1; D unclear. V dropped 6 bases and J dropped 1 base, with 9 bases sitting between them. Germline loops: CDR1 MNHNY, CDR2 SVGAGI (reference sequence). CDR3 size: 13 residues. The CDR3: CASSLLENTEAFF. CDR3 DNA: TGTGCCAGCAGCCTTCTGGAGAACACTGAAGCTTTCTTT.

The gene calls are TRBV7-3 and TRBJ2-1; no firm D call. Germline CDR1 reads SGHTA; CDR2 reads FQGTGA. The CDR3 is 13 residues long. V gave up 1 base and J gave up 10 bases, with 11 bases separating them. The CDR3 region is CASSLREESEQFF. The CDR3 DNA reads TGTGCCAGCAGCTTAAGAGAGGAATCAGAGCAGTTCTTC.

There are a few counts of this clone. This chain's CDR3 is CASSEYRMETQYF. The CDR3 DNA reads as TGTGCCAGCAGTGAATACAGAATGGAGACCCAGTACTTC. J is TRBJ2-5 and V is TRBV2; no clear D. With 2 bases removed from V and 5 bases from J, the gap between germline ends came to 9 bases. The CDR3 is made up of 13 amino acids. Germline V CDR1 and CDR2: SNHLY, FYNNEI.

This clone was seen just once. V is TRBV5-5 and J is TRBJ2-5, with TRBD2 matching 10 bases. This CDR3 contains 15 residues. The V segment lost 3 bases and the J segment 5 bases; nucleotides outside the gene matches: 7. Germline V gene data show CDR1 as SGHKS and CDR2 as YYEKEE (reference sequence). CDR3 residues: CASSSGLAQPETQYF. The CDR3 DNA follows: TGTGCCAGCAGCTCGGGACTAGCGCAGCCTGAGACCCAGTACTTC.